The 24 T cell receptor beta chains given below trace back to one sample, sequenced in a study of OX40 agonist ivuxolimab in advanced cancers. Libraries were prepared through the immunoSEQ multiplex PCR assay. This is the immuneACCESS table as TCRdb keeps it, with only in-frame sequences that have V and J called. A part of the clones is gone; compared with another copy, unresolved V genes explain less than half, and the rest is unexplained. This sample comprises over 45,000 clones, 70% to 90% of them detected only once. Clones ranked in the top ten supply more than 8.5% of the sample. Material: CD4+ or CD8+ T cells sorted from blood, obtained in a trial of the OX40 agonist ivuxolimab. These receptors all stem from an adult with an advanced solid tumor such as melanoma, head and neck, liver or kidney cancer.

The chain is built from TRBV29-1 and TRBJ2-7; 11 positions agree with TRBD2. Germline CDR1 reads SQVTM; CDR2 reads ANQGSEA. The CDR3 extends over 15 amino acids. Trimming took 3 bases from V and 7 from J; bases not matched to a gene: 11. The CDR3 bases are TGCAGCGTTGAGACTAGCGGGGCCCCTTCGGGGGAGCAGTACTTC. It yields the protein CSVETSGAPSGEQYF.

This chain connects TRBV6-1 to TRBJ2-7; D not resolved. Germline assignment: CDR1 MNHNS and CDR2 SASEGT. This CDR3 has 13 amino acids. Trimming took off 7 bases at V and 3 bases at J, with 13 bases between the two ends. Here the CDR3 reads CASTVARGYEQYF. CDR3 DNA sequence: TGTGCCAGCACGGTCGCGAGAGGCTACGAGCAGTACTTC.

This rearrangement joins TRBV10-2 to TRBJ2-3, with TRBD2 matching over 10 bases. Germline lookup yields CDR1 WSHSY and CDR2 SAAADI. The CDR3 sequence is 15 residues long. V shed 8 bases and J 2 bases; nucleotides not matched to a gene: 7. The CDR3 region has the DNA TGCGCCAGCGCTTCGGGACTAGCGTTCACAGATACGCAGTATTTT. This sequence encodes CASASGLAFTDTQYF.

This chain connects TRBV2 to TRBJ2-2; D is perhaps TRBD2 (6 bases). V was shortened by 8 bases and J by 3 bases, with 16 bases between the two germline ends. Germline V CDR1 and CDR2: SNHLY, FYNNEI. The CDR3 contains 15 residues. CDR3 bases: TGTGCCAGCGGGGGACTTGACCTCGACACCGGGGAGCTGTTTTTT. Protein product: CASGGLDLDTGELFF.

V is TRBV28 and J is TRBJ2-7; 11 bases map to TRBD2. From germline, CDR1 is MDHEN and CDR2 SYDVKM. The CDR3 has 18 amino acids. The V segment lost 6 bases and the J segment 3 bases; nucleotides outside the gene matches: 16. The CDR3 DNA sequence: TGTGCCAGCAGCGACGCAATTCGACTAGCGGGATATCTCTACGAGCAGTACTTC. Translation: CASSDAIRLAGYLYEQYF. The variable domain in full, completed from reference TRBV28 and TRBJ2-7, reads DVKVTQSSRYLVKRTGEKVFLECVQDMDHENMFWYRQDPGLGLRLIYFSYDVKMKEKGDIPEGYSVSREKKERFSLILESASTNQTSMYLCASSDAIRLAGYLYEQYFGPGTRLTVT.

The CDR3 nucleotides read TGTGCCAGCAGCTTGAGAGAGGGGGGGTACGAGCAGTACTTC. Translating gives CASSLREGGYEQYF. This sequence joins TRBV5-4 and TRBJ2-7; the D gene is possibly TRBD2 (7 bases). Germline V lookup: CDR1 SGHNT, CDR2 YYREEE (reference sequence). V was clipped by 1 base and J by 4 bases, with 12 bases between them. The CDR3 totals 14 residues.

The gene calls are TRBV18 and TRBJ2-1, with 7 bases aligning to TRBD2. The germline CDR1 and CDR2 sequences are KGHSH and LQKENI. Unmatched junction bases numbered 6, after V lost 4 bases and J lost 6 bases. The CDR3 has 14 amino acids. CDR3 sequence: CASSRETGGNEQFF. CDR3 nucleotide sequence: TGTGCCAGCTCACGGGAAACGGGGGGCAATGAGCAGTTCTTC.

The chain recombines TRBV11-2 with TRBJ2-5; 7 bases line up with TRBD1. Trimming cost V 5 bases and J 2 bases; bases outside gene matches: 11. CDR1 and CDR2 from the germline V gene are SGHAT and FQNNGV. The CDR3 has 16 residues. CDR3 nucleotides: TGTGCCAGCAGCCTACTTGGACAGGCCCGACAAGAGACCCAGTACTTC. This sequence encodes CASSLLGQARQETQYF. The full variable domain, its missing parts supplied by reference TRBV11-2 and TRBJ2-5, is EAGVAQSPRYKIIEKRQSVAFWCNPISGHATLYWYQQILGQGPKLLIQFQNNGVVDDSQLPKDRFSAERLKGVDSTLKIQPAKLEDSAVYLCASSLLGQARQETQYFGPGTRLLVL.

The V gene is TRBV5-1, the J gene TRBJ2-3; possibly TRBD1 or TRBD2 for D (5 bases each). The CDR3 runs 13 residues. Trimming took 7 bases from V and 5 from J, leaving 14 bases between them. Germline values: CDR1 SGHRS, CDR2 YFSETQ. CDR3 nucleotide sequence: TGCGCCAGCGGGGACCAAAAAGGAGATACGCAGTATTTT. It yields the protein CASGDQKGDTQYF.

In its sample, this clone was seen a few times. V and J are TRBV7-8 and TRBJ1-4; a possible D gene is TRBD1 (6 bases). Trimming took 4 bases from V and 4 from J, leaving 13 bases between them. Germline V gene sequence: CDR1 SGHVS, CDR2 FQNEAQ. This CDR3 comprises 15 residues. The CDR3 loop is CASSSQQGFNEKLFF. The CDR3 DNA follows: TGTGCCAGCAGCTCGCAACAGGGCTTTAATGAAAAACTGTTTTTT.

The chain combines TRBV2 with TRBJ2-2, with a possible D match to TRBD2 (6 bases). The CDR3 runs 15 residues. V was pared by 7 bases and J by 7 bases, with 19 bases between. Germline values: CDR1 SNHLY, CDR2 FYNNEI. The CDR3: CASKRDLTLSGELFF. CDR3 bases: TGTGCCAGCAAAAGGGACTTAACCCTCAGCGGGGAGCTGTTTTTT.

This chain uses TRBV5-1 with TRBJ2-7; D remains ambiguous. CDR1 and CDR2 from the germline V gene are SGHRS and YFSETQ. The V and J ends lost 0 bases and 4 bases respectively, with 5 bases between them. The CDR3 runs to 12 residues. CDR3 DNA sequence: TGCGCCAGCAGCTTGGTCGGTTACGAGCAGTACTTC. Translated, it gives CASSLVGYEQYF.

The rearrangement links TRBV28 to TRBJ2-7, with 9 bases that match TRBD1. The length of the CDR3 is 16 residues. The trim removed 6 bases at V and 4 bases at J, leaving 13 bases unmatched. Germline V lookup: CDR1 MDHEN, CDR2 SYDVKM. The CDR3 loop is CASSRLDRGRGYEQYF. The CDR3 region has the DNA TGTGCCAGCAGCCGCCTTGACAGGGGGAGAGGTTACGAGCAGTACTTC.

The chain is built from TRBV28 and TRBJ2-7; 12 bases align to TRBD2. V lost 8 bases and J lost 5; bases outside the gene matches: 7. Per germline, CDR1 MDHEN and CDR2 SYDVKM. The CDR3 extends over 14 amino acids. DNA of the CDR3: TGTGCCAGCGGGGTGACTAGCGGGAGCCACGAGCAGTACTTC. The encoded protein is CASGVTSGSHEQYF.

This rearrangement joins TRBV19 to TRBJ2-2, with 8 positions matching TRBD2. CDR1 LNHDA and CDR2 SQIVND come from the germline V gene (reference sequence). The CDR3 sequence is 18 residues long. Unmatched junction bases numbered 7, after V lost 1 base and J lost 0 bases. The CDR3 sequence: CASSIVQRERANTGELFF. The CDR3 DNA reads TGTGCCAGTAGTATAGTGCAGCGGGAGAGGGCGAACACCGGGGAGCTGTTTTTT.

Only one count was recorded for this clone. CDR3 coding DNA: TGTGCCAGCAGCTGGGACAGTTACGAGCAGTACTTC. As protein: CASSWDSYEQYF. J is TRBJ2-7 and V is TRBV5-6, with 7 nucleotides matching TRBD1. CDR3 length: 12 amino acids. Trimming removed 3 bases from V and 4 bases from J; junction bases left unmatched: 1. The V gene's germline CDR1 is SGHDT and CDR2 YYEEEE.

The rearrangement joins TRBV19 to TRBJ2-2; 7 bases agree with TRBD2. Germline trimming cut 4 bases from V and 2 bases from J; bases unmatched to any gene: 4. This CDR3 spans 15 amino acids. The germline gives CDR1 LNHDA, CDR2 SQIVND (reference sequence). The CDR3 loop reads CASSTGLSNTGELFF. The CDR3 DNA reads TGTGCCAGTAGTACGGGACTATCAAACACCGGGGAGCTGTTTTTT.

The CDR3 sequence is CSVDQLGQSETQYF. CDR3 sequence (DNA): TGCAGCGTAGACCAACTGGGACAATCGGAGACCCAGTACTTC. The chain carries TRBV29-1 and TRBJ2-5; possible D gene TRBD1, 6 bases. Per germline, CDR1 SQVTM and CDR2 ANQGSEA. This CDR3 has 14 residues. V lost 6 bases, J lost 5 bases, and 19 bases lay in between.

The chain carries TRBV6-1 and TRBJ2-1; 8 bases are shared with TRBD2. The germline V gene encodes CDR1 MNHNS and CDR2 SASEGT. The CDR3 runs 14 residues. Trimming removed 8 bases from V and 4 bases from J; junction bases left unmatched: 7. CDR3 in amino acids: CASGTSGFYNEQFF. CDR3 coding DNA: TGTGCCAGCGGTACTAGCGGATTTTACAATGAGCAGTTCTTC.

The chain combines TRBV5-1 with TRBJ1-1; 11 bases match TRBD1. The V gene end was trimmed by 5 bases and the J gene end by 5 bases; junction bases not matched to a gene: 5. The CDR3 spans 14 residues. CDR1 and CDR2 from the germline V gene are SGHRS and YFSETQ. The CDR3 here is CASRKGQGETEAFF. The DNA of the CDR3 is TGCGCCAGCAGAAAGGGACAGGGGGAAACTGAAGCTTTCTTT.

This clone was observed a handful of times. The gene calls are TRBV6-5 and TRBJ1-1, with D perhaps matching TRBD1 (5 bases). V lost 5 bases, J lost 4 bases, and 14 bases lay in between. Germline V lookup: CDR1 MNHEY, CDR2 SVGAGI. The CDR3 sequence is 14 residues long. The CDR3 coding sequence is TGTGCCAGCAGTGCTGTTGGTGGGGGCACTGAAGCTTTCTTT. It translates to CASSAVGGGTEAFF.

This clone has just one count. The rearrangement links TRBV7-8 to TRBJ2-1; perhaps TRBD1 as D (6 bases). There are 14 residues in the CDR3. V was cut by 3 bases and J by 5 bases, with 11 bases left in between. Germline V gives CDR1 SGHVS, CDR2 FQNEAQ. The CDR3 nucleotides read TGTGCCAGCAGCTTGGAACAGGGACACAATGAGCAGTTCTTC. Protein sequence: CASSLEQGHNEQFF.

Turning to this clone: One end of the junction does not line up with germline, which may come from a read error. The chain couples TRBV7-7 to TRBJ1-2; D may be TRBD1 (5 bases). Germline assignment: CDR1 SSHAT and CDR2 FNYEAQ (reference sequence). The CDR3 extends over 18 amino acids. The CDR3 region has the DNA TGTGCTAGCAGCCATACGACAACGTGGGGGTGGTATAACTATGGCTACACCTTC. This codes for CASSHTTTWGWYNYGYTF.

This clone was picked up one time. The genes are TRBV14 and TRBJ2-1, with TRBD2 matching over 8 bases. From germline, CDR1 is SGHDN and CDR2 FVKESK. The CDR3 consists of 15 residues. The V gene end was trimmed by 4 bases and the J gene end by 1 base; junction bases not matched to a gene: 3. The CDR3 reads CASSRREGSYNEQFF. The CDR3 DNA is TGTGCCAGCAGCCGACGGGAGGGATCCTACAATGAGCAGTTCTTC.